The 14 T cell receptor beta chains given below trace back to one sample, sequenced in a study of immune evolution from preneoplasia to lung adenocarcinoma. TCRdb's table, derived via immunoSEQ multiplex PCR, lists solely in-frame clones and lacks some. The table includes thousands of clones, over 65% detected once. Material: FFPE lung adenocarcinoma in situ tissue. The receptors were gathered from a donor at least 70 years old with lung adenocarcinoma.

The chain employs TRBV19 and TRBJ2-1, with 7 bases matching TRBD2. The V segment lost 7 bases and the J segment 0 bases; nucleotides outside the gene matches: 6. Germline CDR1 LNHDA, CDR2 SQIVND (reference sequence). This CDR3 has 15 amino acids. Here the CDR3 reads CASMQRGSSYNEQFF. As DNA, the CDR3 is TGTGCCAGTATGCAGCGGGGTAGCTCCTACAATGAGCAGTTCTTC.

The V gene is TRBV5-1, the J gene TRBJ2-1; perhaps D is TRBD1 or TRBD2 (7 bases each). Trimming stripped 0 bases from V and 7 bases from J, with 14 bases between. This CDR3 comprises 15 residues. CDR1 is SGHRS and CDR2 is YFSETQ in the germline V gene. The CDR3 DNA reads TGCGCCAGCAGCTTGGTGTCAGGGGGAGGGAATGAGCAGTTCTTC. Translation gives CASSLVSGGGNEQFF.

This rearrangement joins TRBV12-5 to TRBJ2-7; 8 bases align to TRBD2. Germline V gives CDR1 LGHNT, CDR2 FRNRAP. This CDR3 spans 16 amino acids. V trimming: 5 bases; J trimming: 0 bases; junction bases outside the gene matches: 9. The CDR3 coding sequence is TGTGCTAGTGGTCGCCCGGGACTAGGGAGCTCCTACGAGCAGTACTTC. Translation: CASGRPGLGSSYEQYF.

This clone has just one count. DNA of the CDR3: TGCGCCAGCAGCCAAGGAATAGTCCCCACAACAGATACGCAGTATTTT. Translated, it gives CASSQGIVPTTDTQYF. The V call is TRBV4-1, the J call TRBJ2-3; D gene unclear. Deletions cut 1 base from V and 3 bases from J, with 14 bases between. This CDR3 is 16 amino acids long. CDR1 and CDR2 from the germline V gene are MGHRA and YSYEKL.

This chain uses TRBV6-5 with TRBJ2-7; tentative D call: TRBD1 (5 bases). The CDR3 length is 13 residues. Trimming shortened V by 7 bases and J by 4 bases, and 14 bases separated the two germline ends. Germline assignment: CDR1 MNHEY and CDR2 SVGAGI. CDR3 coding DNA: TGTGCCAGCACCGGACCCAGGGTTTACGAGCAGTACTTC. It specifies CASTGPRVYEQYF.

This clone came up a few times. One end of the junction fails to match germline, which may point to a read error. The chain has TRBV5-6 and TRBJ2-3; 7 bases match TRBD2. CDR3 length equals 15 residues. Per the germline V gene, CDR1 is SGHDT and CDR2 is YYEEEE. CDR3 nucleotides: TGTGCCAGCAACTTGGTCCTAGCGGGCACAGATACGCAGTATTTT. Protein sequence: CASNLVLAGTDTQYF.

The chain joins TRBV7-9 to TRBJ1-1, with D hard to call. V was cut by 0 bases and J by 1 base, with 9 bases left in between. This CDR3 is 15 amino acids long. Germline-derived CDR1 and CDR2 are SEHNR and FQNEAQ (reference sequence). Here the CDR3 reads CASSLAHLGNTEAFF. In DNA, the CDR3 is TGTGCCAGCAGCTTAGCGCATTTAGGGAACACTGAAGCTTTCTTT.

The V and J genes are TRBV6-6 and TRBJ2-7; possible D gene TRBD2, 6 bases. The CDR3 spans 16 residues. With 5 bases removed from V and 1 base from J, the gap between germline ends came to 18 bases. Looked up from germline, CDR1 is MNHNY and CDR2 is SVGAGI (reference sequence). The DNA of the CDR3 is TGTGCCAGCAGTACCCCTCACGGGGGTGGTTCCTACGAGCAGTACTTC. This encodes CASSTPHGGGSYEQYF.

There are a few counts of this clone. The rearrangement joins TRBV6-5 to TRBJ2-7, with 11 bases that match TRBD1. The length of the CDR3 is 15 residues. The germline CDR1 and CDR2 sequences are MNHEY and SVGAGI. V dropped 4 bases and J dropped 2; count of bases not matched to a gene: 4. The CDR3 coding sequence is TGTGCCAGCAGTTCTCCGGGACAGGGGGCCTACGAGCAGTACTTC. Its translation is CASSSPGQGAYEQYF.

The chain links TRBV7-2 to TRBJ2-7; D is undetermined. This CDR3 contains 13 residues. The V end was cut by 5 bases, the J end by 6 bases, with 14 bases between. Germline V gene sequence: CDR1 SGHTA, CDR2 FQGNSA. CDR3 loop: CASSPKLVREQYF. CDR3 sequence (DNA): TGTGCCAGCAGCCCTAAGTTAGTGCGCGAGCAGTACTTC.

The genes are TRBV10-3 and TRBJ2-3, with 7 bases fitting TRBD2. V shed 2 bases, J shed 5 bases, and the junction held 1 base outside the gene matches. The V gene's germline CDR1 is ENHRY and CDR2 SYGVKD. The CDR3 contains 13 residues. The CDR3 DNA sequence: TGTGCCATCAGTGAGGGGGGGGGAGATACGCAGTATTTT. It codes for CAISEGGGDTQYF.

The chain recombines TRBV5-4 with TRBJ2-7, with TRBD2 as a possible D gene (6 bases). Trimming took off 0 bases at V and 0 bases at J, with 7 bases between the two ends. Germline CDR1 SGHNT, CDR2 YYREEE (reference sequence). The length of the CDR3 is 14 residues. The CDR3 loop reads CASSLVGSSYEQYF. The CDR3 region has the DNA TGTGCCAGCAGCTTGGTCGGGAGCTCCTACGAGCAGTACTTC.

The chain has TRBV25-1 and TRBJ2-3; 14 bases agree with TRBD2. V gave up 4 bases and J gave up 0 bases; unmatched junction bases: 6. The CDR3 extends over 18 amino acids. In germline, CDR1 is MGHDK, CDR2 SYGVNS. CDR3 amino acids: CASSARLAGGASTDTQYF. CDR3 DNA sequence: TGTGCCAGCAGTGCGCGACTAGCGGGAGGGGCTAGCACAGATACGCAGTATTTT.

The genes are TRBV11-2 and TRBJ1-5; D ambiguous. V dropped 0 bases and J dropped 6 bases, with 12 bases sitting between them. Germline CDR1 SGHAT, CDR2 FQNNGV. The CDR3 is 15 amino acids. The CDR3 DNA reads TGTGCCAGCAGCTTAGATCTGCAGTCGAGTCAGCCCCAGCATTTT. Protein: CASSLDLQSSQPQHF.